These T cell receptor beta chains were read from a single sample in a study of Ad26.COV2.S vaccination and SARS-CoV-2 variants. Sequencing used immunoSEQ multiplex PCR; TCRdb keeps in-frame clones, though not all of them. This table holds about 480,000 clones, about 83% found once. The source was peripheral blood, collected in a trial of Ad26.COV2.S vaccine versus placebo. These receptors came from a person between 18 and 59 years old who received the Ad26.COV2.S COVID-19 vaccine or a placebo. The CDR3 runs from the conserved cysteine through the conserved F or W. The D gene is left open where the match is weak.

TRBD1	TRBV6-2/TRBV6-3	TRBJ1-1	CASSYGRDRGLTEAFF
TRBD1	TRBV6-5	TRBJ1-1	CASRGDPGTGGEAFF
-	TRBV24-1	TRBJ2-1	CATSGRGDYNEQFF
-	TRBV6-2/TRBV6-3	TRBJ1-3	CASSYSTTGNTIYF
-	TRBV7-9	TRBJ1-2	CASSPAAHYGYTF
TRBD1	TRBV7-3	TRBJ2-1	CASSSQDRGFYNEQFF
TRBD1	TRBV5-1	TRBJ2-5	CASSSDRAIQETQYF
TRBD2	TRBV7-3	TRBJ2-6	CASSLRGLAGARGANVLTF
-	TRBV5-5	TRBJ1-5	CASSLVGDQPQHF
-	TRBV25-1	TRBJ2-1	CASSLLASSQFF
-	TRBV6-5	TRBJ1-4	CASSYSAVHEKLFF
-	TRBV7-2	TRBJ1-1	CASSLTITRNAEAFF
TRBD2	TRBV14	TRBJ2-5	CASSASGRGTQYF
-	TRBV27	TRBJ2-6	CASTWGSGANVLTF
TRBD2	TRBV7-9	TRBJ2-1	CASKDSGSSRNEQFF